This T cell receptor beta chain was retrieved from a study of cytomegalovirus exposure and HLA in healthy donors. Study-wide points: For most TCR sequences rarity was the rule, although some public TCRs occurred in many donors. In a later analysis, TCR association rates varied by HLA locus: DRB1 most, HLA-C fewest.

This clone has just one count. Its antigen is still unknown. The donors comprised healthy bone marrow donors. With 60 Vbeta and 13 Jbeta primers, the PCR was carried out. Original analysis: In a later analysis, the count reached some 75 million unique TCR beta chains, with 8.5 million to 14 million shared. The method was immunoSEQ multiplex PCR; TCRdb's version includes in-frame clones alone and lacks a portion of them. The D gene and trimming were derived from the DNA, and the V and J assignments and clone size from that table. The repertoire consists of 150,000 or so clones, with over 75% occurring once and the leading ten covering around 5.2%. This CDR3 is 14 amino acids long. The V gene end was trimmed by 3 bases and the J gene end by 6 bases; junction bases not matched to a gene: 4. Germline V CDR1 and CDR2: MNHEY, SMNVEV (reference sequence).

The sequencing input was PBMCs. This chain connects TRBV27 to TRBJ1-5; 8 bases are a match to TRBD1. This sequence was found in a woman aged 40 to 50 in good health and CMV-seropositive. The CDR3 DNA follows: TGTGCCAGCAGTTTTACAGGGGGAAGTCAGCCCCAGCATTTT. Protein: CASSFTGGSQPQHF.